A single T cell receptor (beta chain) is shown here with its context. Per germline, CDR1 SNHLY and CDR2 FYNNEI. V shed 2 bases and J 3 bases; nucleotides not matched to a gene: 7. The CDR3 consists of 16 residues. These data belong to a study of blood T cell repertoires in COVID-19. Generated by immunoSEQ multiplex PCR, the TCRdb table keeps only in-frame clones and is missing some. The sample comprises 360,000 or so clones, roughly 84% of which are singletons, and 3% rests with the top ten. Participants were aged 18 to 89 years from about two dozen US areas. Specimen: PBMCs or T cells enriched from blood (not recorded which). The receptor was isolated from a woman younger than 45 who had recovered from COVID-19. The chain is built from TRBV2 and TRBJ2-1; 7 nucleotides match TRBD1. The CDR3 loop reads CASSESIRTGYNEQFF. CDR3 DNA: TGTGCCAGCAGTGAATCTATCCGGACAGGCTACAATGAGCAGTTCTTC.